This T cell receptor (beta chain) was recovered during a study of human T cells and chemical hapten exposure. Across the study: Patch tests applied 0.01% DPC to the upper back and were scored after 6 days. TCR yields differed between samples (mainly from small differences in pooled library volume).

V lost 2 bases and J lost 7, with 13 bases in between. Germline values: CDR1 SGHRS, CDR2 YFSETQ. The CDR3 covers 15 residues. Indicated time point: patch test 1, 2 weeks after DPC sensitization. Sample treatment: therapeutic diphenylcyclopropenone sensitization with weekly scalp DPC. TCRdb ran MiXCR on the RACE reads and lists one entry per CDR3 protein. Altogether 65,000 to 95,000 distinct CDR3 sequences are present, around 11% being singletons, with the ten largest covering 3% to 4%. The chain recombines TRBV5-1 with TRBJ1-6; D not certain. The specimen was whole blood, collected in connection with sensitization to the hapten diphenylcyclopropenone (DPC). This sequence was found in a woman in her sixties or seventies with alopecia areata. Some clones in this sample may be carry-over from other donors' samples. The CDR3 region is CASSFDLARNSPLHF. In nucleotides, the CDR3 is TGCGCCAGCAGCTTCGACCTTGCCCGGAATTCACCCCTCCACTTT.